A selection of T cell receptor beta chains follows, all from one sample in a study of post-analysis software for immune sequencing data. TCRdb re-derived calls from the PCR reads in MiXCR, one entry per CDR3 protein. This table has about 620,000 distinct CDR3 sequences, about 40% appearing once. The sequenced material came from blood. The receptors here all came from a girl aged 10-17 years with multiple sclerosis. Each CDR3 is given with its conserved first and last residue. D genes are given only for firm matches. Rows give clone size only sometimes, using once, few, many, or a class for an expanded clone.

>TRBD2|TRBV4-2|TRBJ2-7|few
CASSRWTSSYEQYF
TGTGCCAGCAGCCGGTGGACTAGCTCCTACGAGCAGTACTTC
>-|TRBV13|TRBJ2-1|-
CASSFGPNNEQFF
TGTGCCAGCAGCTTCGGACCCAACAATGAGCAGTTCTTC
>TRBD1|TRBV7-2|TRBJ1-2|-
CASSSEQGRDGYTF
TGTGCCAGCAGCTCCGAACAGGGGAGAGATGGCTACACCTTC
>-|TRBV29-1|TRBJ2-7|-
CSVVGLFIHEQYF
TGCAGCGTTGTCGGTCTTTTCATACACGAGCAGTACTTC
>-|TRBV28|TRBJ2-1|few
CASSIEMENEQFF
TGTGCCAGCAGTATTGAAATGGAAAACGAGCAGTTCTTC
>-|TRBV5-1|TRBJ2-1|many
CASSTSGDTYNEQFF
TGCGCCAGCAGCACTTCCGGGGATACCTACAATGAGCAGTTCTTC
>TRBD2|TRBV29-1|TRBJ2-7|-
CSVKGLARHEQYF
TGCAGCGTGAAGGGACTAGCGAGGCACGAGCAGTACTTC
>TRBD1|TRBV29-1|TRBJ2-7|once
CSVEGGQDTYGQYF
TGCAGCGTTGAAGGTGGACAGGACACCTACGGGCAGTACTTC
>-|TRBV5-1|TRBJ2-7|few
CASSLVGSVEEQYF
TGCGCCAGCAGCTTGGTGGGTAGCGTCGAGGAGCAGTACTTC
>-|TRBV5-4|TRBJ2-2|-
CASSLAGSATGELFF
TGTGCCAGCAGCTTGGCAGGGAGCGCGACCGGGGAGCTGTTTTTT
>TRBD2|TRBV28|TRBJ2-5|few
CASLTLRLWREDKETQYF
TGTGCCAGCTTAACCCTTCGACTATGGCGGGAGGACAAGGAGACCCAGTACTTC
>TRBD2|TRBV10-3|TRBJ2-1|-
CAISSSGDNEQFF
TGTGCCATCAGCTCTAGCGGGGACAATGAGCAGTTCTTC
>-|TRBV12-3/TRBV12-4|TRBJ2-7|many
CASTYASYEQYF
TGTGCCAGCACCTATGCCTCCTACGAGCAGTACTTC
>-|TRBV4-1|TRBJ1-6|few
CASSQDTSSPLHF
TGCGCCAGCAGCCAAGACACATCTTCACCCCTCCACTTT
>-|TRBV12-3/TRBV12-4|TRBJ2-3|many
CASSKRGHTDTQYF
TGTGCCAGCAGCAAGCGGGGACACACAGATACGCAGTATTTT
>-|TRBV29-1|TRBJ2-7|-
CSVAPTDYEQYF
TGCAGCGTCGCCCCGACAGACTACGAGCAGTACTTC
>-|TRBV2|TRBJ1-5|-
CASSSIGNQPQHF
TGTGCCAGCAGTAGTATTGGCAATCAGCCCCAGCATTTT
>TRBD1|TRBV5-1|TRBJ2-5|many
CASRGGRETQYF
TGCGCCAGCAGAGGGGGCAGGGAGACCCAGTACTTC
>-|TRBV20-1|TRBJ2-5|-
CSAPPWPQETQYF
TGCAGTGCCCCCCCATGGCCCCAAGAGACCCAGTACTTC
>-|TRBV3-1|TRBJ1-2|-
CASSQGEPRGYGYTF
TGTGCCAGCAGCCAAGGAGAACCTAGGGGCTATGGCTACACCTTC
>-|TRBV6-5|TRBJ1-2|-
CASSWTADYGYTF
TGTGCCAGCAGTTGGACAGCAGACTATGGCTACACCTTC
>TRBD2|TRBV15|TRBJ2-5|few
CATSRGTGTSGETQYF
TGTGCCACCAGCAGAGGGACCGGGACTAGCGGTGAGACCCAGTACTTC
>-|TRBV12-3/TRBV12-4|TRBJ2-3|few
CASKLTDTQYF
TGTGCCAGCAAGTTAACGGATACGCAGTATTTT
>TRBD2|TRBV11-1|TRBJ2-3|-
CASSLLLAGLTDTQYF
TGTGCCAGCAGCTTACTCCTAGCGGGACTCACAGATACGCAGTATTTT
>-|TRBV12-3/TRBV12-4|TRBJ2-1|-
CASSLARPAGEQFF
TGTGCCAGCAGTTTAGCGCGACCGGCTGGGGAGCAGTTCTTC
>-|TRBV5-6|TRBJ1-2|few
CASSFEGRYGYTF
TGTGCCAGCAGCTTTGAGGGGCGATATGGCTACACCTTC
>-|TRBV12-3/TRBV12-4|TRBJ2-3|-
CASSFAGGADTEYF
-
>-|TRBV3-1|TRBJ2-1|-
CASSPLWRGSYNEQFF
TGTGCCAGCAGCCCCCTTTGGCGGGGCTCCTACAATGAGCAGTTCTTC
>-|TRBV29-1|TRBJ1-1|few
CSVMKTNTEAFF
TGCAGCGTCATGAAAACGAACACTGAAGCTTTCTTT
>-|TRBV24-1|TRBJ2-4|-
CATSDSEDPRSGKNIQYF
TGTGCCACCAGTGATTCGGAGGACCCCCGATCGGGCAAAAACATTCAGTACTTC
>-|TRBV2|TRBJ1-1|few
CASTVVGTEAFF
TGTGCCAGCACGGTCGTCGGCACTGAAGCTTTCTTT
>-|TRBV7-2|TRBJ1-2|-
CASSLFPTGSSYTF
TGTGCCAGCAGCCTGTTCCCGACCGGGTCGAGCTACACCTTC
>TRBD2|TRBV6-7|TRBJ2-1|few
CASSTGTSDYNEQFF
TGTGCCAGCAGTACCGGGACTAGCGATTACAATGAGCAGTTCTTC
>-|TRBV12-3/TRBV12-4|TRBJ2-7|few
CASSSKDWSSYEQYF
TGTGCCAGCAGTTCTAAGGACTGGAGCTCCTACGAGCAGTACTTC
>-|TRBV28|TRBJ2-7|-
CASSPEGLNSYEQYF
TGTGCCAGCAGCCCCGAGGGTCTTAACTCCTACGAGCAGTACTTC
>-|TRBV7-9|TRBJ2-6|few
CASSLNAGWANVLTF
TGTGCCAGCAGCTTAAACGCGGGCTGGGCCAACGTCCTGACTTTC
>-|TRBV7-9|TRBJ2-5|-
CASSLAASVETQYF
TGTGCCAGCAGCTTAGCAGCTAGCGTCGAGACCCAGTACTTC
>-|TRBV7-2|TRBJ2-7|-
CASSLGWTFSYEQYF
TGTGCCAGCAGCTTAGGATGGACATTTTCCTACGAGCAGTACTTC
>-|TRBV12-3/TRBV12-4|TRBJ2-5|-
CASSLNGNFETQYF
TGTGCCAGCAGTTTAAACGGGAACTTTGAGACCCAGTACTTC
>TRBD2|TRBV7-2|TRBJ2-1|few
CASSSHRGGRNNEQFF
TGTGCCAGCAGCTCTCACCGCGGGGGGCGCAACAATGAGCAGTTCTTC
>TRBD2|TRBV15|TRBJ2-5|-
CATSSQSGVPLETQYF
TGTGCCACCAGCTCCCAAAGCGGGGTGCCCCTGGAGACCCAGTACTTC
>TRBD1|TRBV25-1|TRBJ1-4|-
CASSAFTGEGEKLFF
TGTGCCAGCAGTGCATTTACAGGGGAGGGGGAAAAACTGTTTTTT
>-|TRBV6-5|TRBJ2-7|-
CASSYPGTRWAYEQYF
TGTGCCAGCAGTTACCCCGGGACACGGTGGGCCTACGAGCAGTACTTC
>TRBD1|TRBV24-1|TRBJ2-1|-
CATSEYGQGQNEQFF
TGTGCCACCAGTGAGTATGGACAGGGGCAGAATGAGCAGTTCTTC
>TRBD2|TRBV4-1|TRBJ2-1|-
CASSQIAGLGSNEQFF
TGCGCCAGCAGCCAAATTGCAGGACTAGGATCCAATGAGCAGTTCTTC